This is a list of T cell receptor beta chains from one sample in a study of beta chain features in type 1 diabetes. Using immunoSEQ multiplex PCR, the repertoire was profiled, and TCRdb retains in-frame clones only, with some absent. The sample has about 260,000 clones; roughly 22% are singletons. The sequencing sample was made of naive CD4+ T cells from blood. The source of these receptors is a woman in her forties with type 1 diabetes. Both conserved end residues are part of each CDR3. D genes are given only for firm matches. Clone size is given for some rows only: seen once, a few or many times, or a class if the clone is expanded.

D gene,J gene,clone size,V gene,CDR3 DNA,CDR3 protein
NA,TRBJ2-3,NA,TRBV6-5,TGTGCCAGCAGCCTCATGGGGACTAGCACAGATACGCAGTATTTT,CASSLMGTSTDTQYF
TRBD1,TRBJ2-7,few,TRBV11-3,TGTGCCAGCAGCCGGGACAGGAGCTCCTACGAGCAGTACTTC,CASSRDRSSYEQYF
NA,TRBJ2-7,NA,TRBV7-2,TGTGCCAGCAGCTTCCTCTCCGATCGGGTCTACGAGCAGTACTTC,CASSFLSDRVYEQYF
NA,TRBJ2-5,NA,TRBV5-1,TGCGCCAGCAGCCTGTGGTCGGAAGAGACCCAGTACTTC,CASSLWSEETQYF
TRBD2,TRBJ2-7,few,TRBV6-5,TGTGCCAGCAGCCTTTCTAGCGGGAGGTTCGACGAGCAGTACTTC,CASSLSSGRFDEQYF
TRBD2,TRBJ2-5,few,TRBV6-6,TGTGCCAGCAGGCGGGAGGGCCGGGAGACCCAGTACTTC,CASRREGRETQYF
NA,TRBJ2-7,NA,TRBV5-4,TGTGCCAGCAGCCATGACAGTCTTAGGGAGCAGTACTTC,CASSHDSLREQYF
NA,TRBJ1-6,NA,TRBV7-8,TGTGCCAGCAGCGTTGAGAGGGTTAGTTCACCCCTCCACTTT,CASSVERVSSPLHF
TRBD1,TRBJ2-1,NA,TRBV2,TGTGCCAGCAGTTGGGGACAGGGTCACAATGAGCAGTTCTTC,CASSWGQGHNEQFF
NA,TRBJ1-2,few,TRBV19,TGTGCCAGTAAGGCAGGGGCCCTTATAGGAGATGGCTACACCTTC,CASKAGALIGDGYTF
TRBD2,TRBJ2-7,NA,TRBV4-1,TGCGCCAGCAGCCAAGCGGGACTAGGCTACGAGCAGTACTTC,CASSQAGLGYEQYF
NA,TRBJ2-1,few,TRBV7-8,TGTGCCAGCAGCTTGGCGGGTGAGCAGTTCTTC,CASSLAGEQFF
NA,TRBJ1-5,few,TRBV29-1,TGCAGCGTTGCCGACAGTGGGGACTATCAGCCCCAGCATTTT,CSVADSGDYQPQHF
NA,TRBJ1-2,few,TRBV2,TGTGCCAGCAGCGATGGACATAGCGGTGGCTACACCTTC,CASSDGHSGGYTF
NA,TRBJ2-7,NA,TRBV18,TGTGCCAGCTCACCACGCAAGAGCTCCTACGAGCAGTACTTC,CASSPRKSSYEQYF
NA,TRBJ2-7,NA,TRBV9,TGTGCCAGCAGCGTAGGAGGACTGAGCTCCTACGAGCAGTACTTC,CASSVGGLSSYEQYF
NA,TRBJ2-5,NA,TRBV18,TGTGCCAGCTCACCTCTATCAGAGACCCAGTACTTC,CASSPLSETQYF
TRBD1,TRBJ2-5,NA,TRBV18,TGTGCCAGCTCACCCGGGACAGGCGGAGAGACCCAGTACTTC,CASSPGTGGETQYF
TRBD1,TRBJ2-3,NA,TRBV18,TGTGCCAGCTCACCTGGACAGGGTAGCACAGATACGCAGTATTTT,CASSPGQGSTDTQYF
NA,TRBJ1-1,few,TRBV30,TGTGCCTGGAGTGTTTCCAGGGGAACTGAAGCTTTCTTT,CAWSVSRGTEAFF
TRBD1,TRBJ2-7,few,TRBV18,TGTGCCAGCTCACCACCCGGGACAGGGAACGAGCAGTACTTC,CASSPPGTGNEQYF
NA,TRBJ2-1,NA,TRBV19,TGTGCCAGTAGTATTACAGGCCCCGGGGGCAATGAGCAGTTCTTC,CASSITGPGGNEQFF
TRBD2,TRBJ2-7,few,TRBV7-8,TGTGCCAGCAGCTCGAGCGGGAGGCTTGTAAACGAGCAGTACTTC,CASSSSGRLVNEQYF
NA,TRBJ1-1,once,TRBV29-1,TGCAGCGGACGAACAGGGAACACTGAAGCTTTCTTT,CSGRTGNTEAFF
NA,TRBJ2-3,NA,TRBV9,TGTGCCAGCAGCGTAGCGGCTCAGACTAGCACAGATACGCAGTATTTT,CASSVAAQTSTDTQYF
TRBD1,TRBJ2-5,NA,TRBV7-3,TGTGCCAGCAGCCGACAGGGCGAGGAGACCCAGTACTTC,CASSRQGEETQYF
TRBD2,TRBJ2-7,NA,TRBV7-9,TGTGCCAGCAGCTTCCGACTAGCGGGGGGGCAATACGAGCAGTACTTC,CASSFRLAGGQYEQYF
NA,TRBJ1-1,NA,TRBV18,TGTGCCAGCTCACCAAGCGTACTCTCCGGCACTGAAGCTTTCTTT,CASSPSVLSGTEAFF
NA,TRBJ2-1,NA,TRBV5-4,TGTGCCAGCAGCTTGGGGGGAGGTGAGCAGTTCTTC,CASSLGGGEQFF
TRBD1,TRBJ2-7,NA,TRBV7-2,TGTGCCAGCAGCTTTGGACAGGGGGGACACGAGCAGTACTTC,CASSFGQGGHEQYF
TRBD1,TRBJ2-1,NA,TRBV19,TGTGCCAGTAGTATTCAGACAGGGGTTGGCAATGAGCAGTTCTTC,CASSIQTGVGNEQFF
NA,TRBJ2-7,few,TRBV7-2,TGTGCCAGCAGCTGGGAGAGCTACGAGCAGTACTTC,CASSWESYEQYF
TRBD1,TRBJ2-7,few,TRBV28,TGTGCCAGCACCGGGACAGGGAGGTATGAGCAGTACTTC,CASTGTGRYEQYF
TRBD1,TRBJ1-1,NA,TRBV19,TGTGCCAGCTATGACAGGGGCAATCCCCCTGAAGCTTTCTTT,CASYDRGNPPEAFF
NA,TRBJ1-2,few,TRBV5-4,TGTGCCAGCAGCTTGGACAGTAACTATGGCTACACCTTC,CASSLDSNYGYTF
NA,TRBJ2-4,NA,TRBV20-1,TGCAGTGCTTCAGGGGTAAACATTCAGTACTTC,CSASGVNIQYF
NA,TRBJ1-1,once,TRBV7-9,TGTGCCAGCAGCTTAACAGGAGGGTCCTTCTTT,CASSLTGGSFF
NA,TRBJ2-1,few,TRBV9,TGTGCCAGCAGCGTAGAGGGGATCTACAATGAGCAGTTCTTC,CASSVEGIYNEQFF
NA,TRBJ2-5,NA,TRBV4-3,TGCGCCAGCAGCCAAGGCAGGGCAGAGACCCAGTACTTC,CASSQGRAETQYF
NA,TRBJ2-5,NA,TRBV7-9,TGTGCCAGCAGCTTATACAGCCCCGGTCGAGAGACCCAGTACTTC,CASSLYSPGRETQYF
TRBD2,TRBJ2-7,NA,TRBV4-1,TGCGCCAGCAGCCACCGACTAGCGGCTCTCTACGAGCAGTACTTC,CASSHRLAALYEQYF
NA,TRBJ2-1,few,TRBV7-3,TGTGCCAGCAGCTCCGGGGATCTCCGTTCCGGGGAGCAGTTCTTC,CASSSGDLRSGEQFF
TRBD2,TRBJ2-3,few,TRBV4-3,TGCGCCAGCAGCCCCCCCGGGGGGACAGATACGCAGTATTTT,CASSPPGGTDTQYF
TRBD1,TRBJ2-7,few,TRBV9,TGTGCCAGCAGCGCCCGACAGGGGAGTTCCTACGAGCAGTACTTC,CASSARQGSSYEQYF
NA,TRBJ2-7,few,TRBV20-1,TGCAGTGCCCGGGTCTCCTACGAGCAGTACTTC,CSARVSYEQYF
NA,TRBJ2-4,NA,TRBV28,TGTGCCAGCAGTCCTCCCAAAGCAAAAAACATTCAGTACTTC,CASSPPKAKNIQYF
NA,TRBJ1-2,NA,TRBV9,TGTGCCAGCAGCGTAGAAGGCAGGGTAAACTATGGCTACACCTTC,CASSVEGRVNYGYTF
NA,TRBJ1-3,NA,TRBV6-6,TGTGCCAGCAGTCCCCCAGGCAGGGTGGGAAACACCATATATTTT,CASSPPGRVGNTIYF
NA,TRBJ2-7,few,TRBV5-4,TGTGCCAGCAGCTTGCCAGGGGTACCAAGCGAGCAGTACTTC,CASSLPGVPSEQYF
TRBD2,TRBJ2-1,few,TRBV29-1,TGCAGCGCCGTATCCGGGACTAGCGGCGTAGGTCAGCAGTTCTTC,CSAVSGTSGVGQQFF
TRBD1,TRBJ1-1,NA,TRBV15,TGTGCCACCAGCAGACCGGGACAGCTAATGAACACTGAAGCTTTCTTT,CATSRPGQLMNTEAFF
TRBD2,TRBJ2-7,NA,TRBV5-6,TGTGCCAGCAGCCTCACGCGGGAGAGCTCCTACGAGCAGTACTTC,CASSLTRESSYEQYF
NA,TRBJ1-5,NA,TRBV15,TGTGCCACCAGCAGAGATAGGCAGGGGATGAATCAGCCCCAGCATTTT,CATSRDRQGMNQPQHF
TRBD1,TRBJ2-7,NA,TRBV7-2,TGTGCCAGCAGCTCGGGACAGACCTACGAGCAGTACTTC,CASSSGQTYEQYF
TRBD2,TRBJ2-7,NA,TRBV6-6,TGTGCCAGCAGATTGCCGGGAGGCTCCTACGAGCAGTACTTC,CASRLPGGSYEQYF